This T cell receptor (beta chain) was identified in a study of low-dose radiotherapy and immunotherapy resistance in tumors. The overall study: Every six weeks patients received intravenous ipilimumab 1 mg/kg, and every two weeks they received intravenous nivolumab 240 mg. Each patient took aspirin at a dose of 300 mg by mouth once daily over the course of four cycles, with dosing beginning on cycle 1 day 1.

The germline CDR1 and CDR2 sequences are LGHDT and YNNKEL (reference sequence). The V and J ends lost 1 base and 5 bases respectively, with 11 bases between them. This CDR3 contains 14 residues. Primers used for first-strand cDNA, a TRAV- and TRBV-specific set, covered both alpha and beta chains. With a constant-region primer and a V-primer adapter, TCRs were subjected to around 18 PCR cycles of amplification. One entry per CDR3 protein results from TCRdb running MiXCR on the reads. The sample comprises 100,000 or so distinct CDR3 sequences, about 20% of which are singletons, and 4.1% rests with the top ten. Noted time point: after trial treatment. The treatment was: LDRT plus nivolumab, ipilimumab, low-dose cyclophosphamide and aspirin (RACIN trial). Solid tumors that lacked tumor-infiltrating lymphocytes and were advanced were present in eligible patients.

The TCR was taken from a male donor with prostate cancer. J is TRBJ2-5 and V is TRBV3-1; D possibly corresponds to TRBD2 (5 bases). The material sequenced was PBMCs, taken after low-dose radiotherapy plus immunotherapy. Here the CDR3 DNA reads TGTGCCAGCAGCCAAGGGCTAGCTCACGAGACCCAGTACTTC. Encoded protein: CASSQGLAHETQYF.